The next 31 T cell receptor beta chains were all read from a single sample in a study of T cell repertoires in cytomegalovirus infection. TCRdb ran MiXCR on the reads and lists one entry per CDR3 protein. The repertoire holds under 150,000 distinct CDR3 sequences, with 7.5% to 9% as singletons. Sequences were obtained from PBMCs. The receptor source for this set is a human donor in good health (CMV status not recorded). Some clones in this sample may be carry-over from other donors' samples.

To note about this clonotype: A much larger clone lies one base from this, so it may be a read error. The chain employs TRBV28 and TRBJ2-1; D not certain. The V gene's germline CDR1 is MDHEN and CDR2 SYDVKM. V was cut by 3 bases and J by 9 bases, with 9 bases left in between. The CDR3 runs 12 residues. In DNA form, the CDR3 reads TGTGCCAGCAGTTTCTCGGTCAGTGAGCAGTTCTTC. Residues: CASSFSVSEQFF.

This clonotype was seen many times. This chain links TRBV12-3 or TRBV12-4 with TRBJ1-1; a weak D match, TRBD1 (6 bases). Trimming took off 4 bases at V and 1 base at J, with 22 bases between the two ends. The CDR3 is made up of 18 amino acids. CDR3 sequence (DNA): TGTGCCAGCAGTTATCTAATTCAGGACAGCCCATGGAACACTGAAGCTTTCTTT. It translates to CASSYLIQDSPWNTEAFF.

There are many counts of this clonotype. CDR3 nucleotides: TGTGCCAGCAGTCCTCCGACAGGGCATGGCTACACCTTC. Protein sequence: CASSPPTGHGYTF. The chain is built from TRBV28 and TRBJ1-2; 7 positions match TRBD1. There are 13 residues in the CDR3. Unmatched junction bases numbered 6, after V lost 5 bases and J lost 6 bases. CDR1 MDHEN and CDR2 SYDVKM come from the germline V gene.

About this clonotype: A read error is possible here, since a much larger clone lies one base away. The CDR3 DNA is TGTGCCATCAGAGGGACAGCCCTTGGAAACACCATATATTTT. It is translated as CAIRGTALGNTIYF. The chain joins TRBV6-6 to TRBJ1-3, with 7 bases lining up with TRBD1. Germline lookup yields CDR1 MNHNY and CDR2 SVGAGI (reference sequence). V trimming: 10 bases; J trimming: 3 bases; junction bases outside the gene matches: 9. CDR3 length: 14 residues.

Many counts were recorded for this clonotype. The CDR3 DNA reads TGCAGTGCTAGAGATCTCCAGGACACCGGGGAGCTGTTTTTT. Protein: CSARDLQDTGELFF. The V and J genes are TRBV20-1 and TRBJ2-2; D is uncertain. This CDR3 is 14 amino acids long. V lost 0 bases and J lost 3, with 8 bases in between. The germline V gene has CDR1 DFQATT and CDR2 SNEGSKA (reference sequence).

This clonotype showed up many times. This chain connects TRBV12-3 or TRBV12-4 to TRBJ1-1, with D unresolved. V lost 2 bases and J lost 0, with 4 bases in between. The CDR3 runs to 13 residues. The CDR3 spells CASSLIVNTEAFF. CDR3 DNA sequence: TGTGCCAGCAGTTTAATAGTGAACACTGAAGCTTTCTTT.

This clonotype appeared many times. The chain combines TRBV7-8 with TRBJ2-7; 9 positions agree with TRBD2. J lost 3 bases, V lost 0 bases, and 6 bases had no gene match. The CDR3 has 16 residues. CDR1 is SGHVS and CDR2 is FQNEAQ in the germline V gene. CDR3 protein: CASSLAPLAGHYEQYF. In DNA, the CDR3 is TGTGCCAGCAGCTTAGCGCCGCTAGCGGGGCACTACGAGCAGTACTTC.

This clonotype was seen ten or more times. The V and J genes are TRBV7-2 and TRBJ2-7; D call uncertain. This CDR3 is 11 amino acids long. The germline CDR1 and CDR2 sequences are SGHTA and FQGNSA. The V gene lost 4 bases and the J gene lost 2 bases, with 3 bases spanning the gap. The chain's CDR3 is CASSSAYEQYF. The CDR3 region has the DNA TGTGCCAGCAGCTCTGCCTACGAGCAGTACTTC.

This clonotype was picked up many times. The rearrangement uses TRBV7-2 and TRBJ1-2, with TRBD1 matching over 8 bases. CDR1 is SGHTA and CDR2 is FQGNSA in the germline V gene. Trimming removed 4 bases from V and 6 bases from J; junction bases left unmatched: 16. The CDR3 has 17 amino acids. In DNA, the CDR3 is TGTGCCAGCAGCTCAAGGCCCGGGCAGGGGGCAGGGGATGGCTACACCTTC. It encodes CASSSRPGQGAGDGYTF.

This clonotype was detected ten times or more. This chain joins TRBV28 and TRBJ2-7; D gene ambiguous. Germline assignment: CDR1 MDHEN and CDR2 SYDVKM. CDR3 length: 12 residues. Trimming took 10 bases from V and 2 from J, leaving 12 bases between them. The CDR3 spells CATQKETYEQYF. CDR3 DNA sequence: TGTGCCACCCAAAAAGAAACCTACGAGCAGTACTTC.

The table lists this clonotype with many counts. The chain has TRBV7-2 and TRBJ2-5; D is ambiguous. V was cut by 3 bases and J by 1 base, with 9 bases left in between. Germline assignment: CDR1 SGHTA and CDR2 FQGNSA. The CDR3 has 14 residues. This chain's CDR3 is CASSLVLGQETQYF. CDR3 nucleotide sequence: TGTGCCAGCAGCTTGGTTTTGGGCCAAGAGACCCAGTACTTC.

This clonotype was observed many times. The chain employs TRBV7-2 and TRBJ2-1; D gene uncertain. The germline V gene has CDR1 SGHTA and CDR2 FQGNSA. This CDR3 contains 15 residues. Trimming removed 3 bases at V and 5 bases at J, with 14 bases between. DNA of the CDR3: TGTGCCAGCAGCTTTCTGTTAGACGAACACAATGAGCAGTTCTTC. Protein product: CASSFLLDEHNEQFF.

This clonotype was detected ten times or more. This chain joins TRBV10-3 and TRBJ2-7; a possible D gene is TRBD1 (5 bases). Germline loops: CDR1 ENHRY, CDR2 SYGVKD. V was shortened by 8 bases and J by 2 bases, with 16 bases between the two germline ends. This CDR3 has 14 residues. CDR3 in amino acids: CAIRKTALPYEQYF. The DNA for the CDR3 is TGTGCCATCCGAAAGACAGCCCTCCCCTACGAGCAGTACTTC.

This clonotype was observed a handful of times. The CDR3 loop reads CSVRSPPMNTEAFF. As DNA, the CDR3 is TGCAGCGTTCGCAGTCCTCCGATGAACACTGAAGCTTTCTTT. The rearrangement joins TRBV29-1 to TRBJ1-1, with D hard to call. The ends were cut back, 5 bases at V and 0 bases at J, with 13 bases in the middle. There are 14 residues in the CDR3. CDR1 and CDR2 (germline): SQVTM, ANQGSEA.

This clonotype was detected a few times. The chain is built from TRBV6-5 and TRBJ2-1; D ambiguous. The CDR3 covers 15 residues. Trimming left V 6 bases short and J 0 bases short, with 12 bases between. The germline V gene encodes CDR1 MNHEY and CDR2 SVGAGI. CDR3 coding DNA: TGTGCCAGCAGGCCCACTGACTTCTCCTACAATGAGCAGTTCTTC. Encoded protein: CASRPTDFSYNEQFF.

This clonotype was seen repeatedly, ten times or more. The chain joins TRBV7-8 to TRBJ2-2; a weak D match, TRBD2 (7 bases). The germline V gene has CDR1 SGHVS and CDR2 FQNEAQ. This CDR3 spans 16 amino acids. Trimming left V 5 bases short and J 6 bases short, with 19 bases between. CDR3 DNA: TGTGCCAGCAGCCCTGTCTGGGGGGGGCTGGCCGGGGAGCTGTTTTTT. This sequence encodes CASSPVWGGLAGELFF.

This clonotype was observed at least ten times. The chain combines TRBV19 with TRBJ1-4, with D maybe TRBD1 (5 bases). The CDR3 sequence is 15 residues long. Trimming removed 7 bases at V and 4 bases at J, with 16 bases between. Germline-derived CDR1 and CDR2 are LNHDA and SQIVND (reference sequence). The CDR3 nucleotides are TGTGCCAGTATCCCCCCCGGGGGGAGTAATGAAAAACTGTTTTTT. Its translation is CASIPPGGSNEKLFF.

The chain carries TRBV6-6 and TRBJ2-3; 9 bases fit TRBD1. From germline, CDR1 is MNHNY and CDR2 SVGAGI (reference sequence). The V and J ends lost 2 bases and 2 bases, in that order; junction bases with no gene match: 5. The CDR3 contains 16 residues. CDR3 DNA: TGTGCCAGCAGTTACAGGGACAGGGCCCTCACAGATACGCAGTATTTT. It translates to CASSYRDRALTDTQYF.

This clonotype has a count of ten or more. The chain uses TRBV6-5 and TRBJ2-4; no firm D call. The germline V gene encodes CDR1 MNHEY and CDR2 SVGAGI. This CDR3 is 16 amino acids long. V dropped 6 bases and J dropped 3 bases, with 18 bases sitting between them. The DNA for the CDR3 is TGTGCCAGCAGACACCGGTGGGCAGAGGACAAAAACATTCAGTACTTC. Translation: CASRHRWAEDKNIQYF.

In this sample, this clonotype turned up a few times. The genes are TRBV29-1 and TRBJ1-1, with 7 positions matching TRBD1. V was clipped by 7 bases and J by 3 bases; unmatched bases: 5. This CDR3 region has 12 residues. CDR1 SQVTM and CDR2 ANQGSEA come from the germline V gene. In DNA, the CDR3 is TGCAGCGGCGAGGGGACAGACACTGAAGCTTTCTTT. It is translated as CSGEGTDTEAFF.

This clonotype was detected many times. The genes are TRBV6-5 and TRBJ2-3; 9 nucleotides align to TRBD1. CDR1 is MNHEY, CDR2 SVGAGI, per germline. V trimming: 7 bases; J trimming: 0 bases; junction bases outside the gene matches: 11. The length of the CDR3 is 17 residues. CDR3 loop: CASKTQTGTGSTDTQYF. Written as DNA, the CDR3 is TGTGCCAGCAAAACCCAAACCGGGACAGGGAGCACAGATACGCAGTATTTT.

This clonotype was counted at least ten times. This chain connects TRBV7-8 to TRBJ2-1; TRBD2 might be the D (6 bases). This CDR3 spans 16 amino acids. Per germline, CDR1 SGHVS and CDR2 FQNEAQ. Trimming stripped 0 bases from V and 5 bases from J, with 14 bases between. The CDR3 spells CASSLASFWGDNEQFF. DNA of the CDR3: TGTGCCAGCAGCTTAGCCTCATTTTGGGGGGACAATGAGCAGTTCTTC.

This rearrangement joins TRBV6-6 to TRBJ1-4; D is unclear. Germline V gene lookup returns CDR1 MNHNY and CDR2 SVGAGI (reference sequence). This CDR3 has 12 amino acids. Trimming removed 7 bases at V and 8 bases at J, with 11 bases between. The CDR3 loop is CASTAPQEKLFF. The CDR3 DNA reads TGTGCCAGCACGGCCCCCCAAGAAAAACTGTTTTTT.

This clonotype showed up just once. A read error may explain this, as a much larger clone is one base away. The missing conserved phenylalanine or tryptophan at the end of this CDR3 makes a read error likely. The rearrangement joins TRBV6-5 to TRBJ1-1; D not resolved. Germline V gene sequence: CDR1 MNHEY, CDR2 SVGAGI. V lost 6 bases to trimming and J lost 1 base, with 9 bases between them. The CDR3 length is 13 residues. CDR3 sequence reads: CASSPLENTEAFY. CDR3 in DNA: TGTGCCAGCAGCCCTTTGGAGAACACTGAAGCTTTCTAT.

V is TRBV5-1 and J is TRBJ1-1; no firm D call. Germline V lookup: CDR1 SGHRS, CDR2 YFSETQ. There are 13 residues in the CDR3. Trimming left V 0 bases short and J 4 bases short, with 7 bases between. The CDR3 DNA is TGCGCCAGCAGCTTGGAAGTGGTCACTGAAGCTTTCTTT. Amino acid sequence: CASSLEVVTEAFF.

This clonotype was observed at least ten times. The CDR3 DNA reads as TGTGCCAGCGGCAACAGGGCTCCTAACGAGCAGTACTTC. Its protein product is CASGNRAPNEQYF. The chain combines TRBV28 with TRBJ2-7; D perhaps matches TRBD1 (6 bases). Germline CDR1 MDHEN, CDR2 SYDVKM. The CDR3 runs to 13 residues. Between the trimmed V and J ends, which lost 8 bases and 5 bases, there was a span of 16 bases.

This chain joins TRBV20-1 and TRBJ1-1; possible D gene TRBD1, 6 bases. The ends were cut back, 4 bases at V and 1 base at J, with 16 bases in the middle. Germline V gives CDR1 DFQATT, CDR2 SNEGSKA (reference sequence). The CDR3 spans 15 residues. The CDR3 DNA sequence: TGCAGTGCTATTCGGGGGACAACGACGAACACTGAAGCTTTCTTT. It specifies CSAIRGTTTNTEAFF.

This clonotype showed up just a few times. This sequence joins TRBV2 and TRBJ2-3; D unresolved. CDR1 is SNHLY and CDR2 is FYNNEI in the germline V gene. Trimming cost V 2 bases and J 5 bases, with 2 bases left between them. The CDR3 runs to 11 residues. CDR3 DNA: TGTGCCAGCAGTGAAAGAGATACGCAGTATTTT. Amino acids: CASSERDTQYF.

This clonotype was counted many times. The chain employs TRBV20-1 and TRBJ2-7, with D maybe TRBD2 (5 bases). Per germline, CDR1 DFQATT and CDR2 SNEGSKA (reference sequence). Trimming cost V 5 bases and J 3 bases, with 17 bases left between them. The CDR3 is 14 residues long. CDR3 sequence: CSAVPVGNNYEQYF. The CDR3 region has the DNA TGCAGTGCTGTCCCTGTCGGGAACAACTACGAGCAGTACTTC.

There are many counts of this clonotype. The genes are TRBV7-6 and TRBJ2-7, with D possibly being TRBD1 (7 bases). CDR3 length equals 16 residues. V dropped 3 bases and J dropped 0 bases, with 15 bases sitting between them. Looked up from germline, CDR1 is SGHVS and CDR2 is FNYEAQ. CDR3 protein: CASSLAARDSSYEQYF. CDR3 nucleotides: TGTGCCAGCAGCTTGGCTGCGCGGGACAGCTCCTACGAGCAGTACTTC.

This clonotype was seen repeatedly, ten times or more. V gene TRBV6-5 combines with J gene TRBJ2-1, with 10 bases lining up with TRBD1. CDR1 is MNHEY and CDR2 is SVGAGI in the germline V gene. The CDR3 length is 17 residues. V shed 1 base and J 6 bases; nucleotides not matched to a gene: 9. CDR3 amino acids: CASSYFPGQGVTNEQFF. The DNA of the CDR3 is TGTGCCAGCAGTTACTTCCCCGGACAGGGGGTGACCAATGAGCAGTTCTTC.